The 5 T cell receptor beta chains listed next were all sequenced from one sample in a study of control samples from healthy donors and cancer patients. Profiling relied on immunoSEQ multiplex PCR, and the TCRdb table lists in-frame clones only, not all of them. The data show tens of thousands of clones, roughly 89% seen once. Sequencing was done on a sample of blood. These receptors originate from a man younger than 40 in good health.

The chain couples TRBV27 to TRBJ1-5, with 9 bases lining up with TRBD1. Germline trimming cut 5 bases from V and 3 bases from J; bases unmatched to any gene: 11. Germline V gene data show CDR1 as MNHEY and CDR2 as SMNVEV (reference sequence). The CDR3 is 17 residues long. The CDR3 DNA follows: TGTGCCAGCAGTCCCCTGGACAGGGGTGGGACCAATCAGCCCCAGCATTTT. The encoded protein is CASSPLDRGGTNQPQHF.

This clone came up once. This chain joins TRBV5-1 and TRBJ2-5; D is unresolved. CDR1 is SGHRS and CDR2 is YFSETQ in the germline V gene. The CDR3 is 13 residues long. Trimming cost V 4 bases and J 5 bases, with 12 bases left between them. CDR3 DNA: TGCGCCAGCAGCCGGACCGGTGATGAGACCCAGTACTTC. Protein product: CASSRTGDETQYF.

This chain connects TRBV7-2 to TRBJ1-3; 10 bases are a match to TRBD1. The CDR3 runs 15 residues. Germline V gene sequence: CDR1 SGHTA, CDR2 FQGNSA. Trimming at V came to 3 bases and at J to 4 bases, leaving 3 bases not matched to a gene. The DNA for the CDR3 is TGTGCCAGCAGCTTGGAGGGACAGGGGGGAAACACCATATATTTT. Translated, it gives CASSLEGQGGNTIYF.

The V gene is TRBV19, the J gene TRBJ2-1; possibly TRBD2 for D (6 bases). Deletions cut 1 base from V and 10 bases from J, with 8 bases between. The germline gives CDR1 LNHDA, CDR2 SQIVND (reference sequence). This CDR3 spans 12 amino acids. The CDR3 loop is CASSIGLAEQFF. DNA for the CDR3: TGTGCCAGTAGTATAGGCCTAGCGGAGCAGTTCTTC.

This rearrangement joins TRBV5-4 to TRBJ1-1; TRBD1 matches at 12 bases. CDR1 is SGHNT and CDR2 is YYREEE in the germline V gene (reference sequence). The CDR3 contains 16 residues. V gave up 4 bases and J gave up 5 bases; unmatched junction bases: 9. The CDR3 region has the DNA TGTGCCAGCAGCGTAACCGGGACAGGGGGCTGGACTGAAGCTTTCTTT. Translating it yields CASSVTGTGGWTEAFF.